The clone carrying this T cell receptor beta chain was detected many times. These data originate in a study of neurological immune-mediated disorders. The CDR3 has 14 residues. Germline lookup yields CDR1 MNHEY and CDR2 SVGEGT. The V gene end was trimmed by 8 bases and the J gene end by 2 bases; junction bases not matched to a gene: 7. From 15-18 subjects, each sequencing run yielded over 190 million TCR-beta sequences. MiXCR was run by TCRdb on the 5' RACE reads, yielding one entry per CDR3 protein. The data show approximately 74,000 distinct CDR3 sequences, with 9.4% seen just once and 1.5% to 2% held by the top ten.

The sequenced material came from PBMCs. The gene calls are TRBV6-2 or TRBV6-3 and TRBJ2-3; 7 positions agree with TRBD2. This sequence originates from a man between 50 and 59 years old in good health. CDR3 sequence reads: CASGLGLSTDTQYF. The CDR3 DNA reads as TGTGCCAGCGGACTAGGGTTGTCCACAGATACGCAGTATTTT.